This T cell receptor beta chain was recovered during a study of Graves' ophthalmopathy and Graves' hyperthyroidism (dated by TCRdb to about 2018). Broadly, across the study: Peripheral blood was collected at initial diagnosis, prior to any treatment. In roughly 6 hyperthyroidism patients, T-cell repertoires of thyroid tissue and blood were compared. Once sampling was done, hyperthyroidism patients were given methimazole at a starting dose of 30 mg daily, while ophthalmopathy patients were given high-dose intravenous methylprednisolone. In total, approximately 130 blood samples were TCR-sequenced: 40 to 45 ophthalmopathy, approximately 75 hyperthyroidism and some 17 hyperthyroidism-to-ophthalmopathy patients. An independent validation cohort was composed of around 19 hyperthyroidism patients and around 15 patients who later progressed from hyperthyroidism to ophthalmopathy. TCR beta repertoire signatures were used to distinguish Graves' ophthalmopathy from Graves' hyperthyroidism and to predict progression to ophthalmopathy. To explore V-J signatures that separate ophthalmopathy from hyperthyroidism, a discovery set of around 97 patients was enrolled, consisting of about 43 with ophthalmopathy and roughly 59 with stable hyperthyroidism. On the study overall, not on this receptor specifically: In validation, the model predicted ophthalmopathy progression with about 70% sensitivity and about 77% specificity; some 13 predicted patients were CT-confirmed with GO in a median of approximately 6.5 months. No statistical method was used to set the sample size in advance, and the investigators knew which group each participant was assigned to. In cross-validation, the 13-signature model distinguished ophthalmopathy from stable hyperthyroidism with approximately 88% sensitivity and 81.08% specificity, and in the test set the corresponding values were around 80% and 75%. Most expanded thyroid clonotypes with a frequency above 0.001 also appeared in blood, which suggests that blood repertoires may reflect the immune response in the thyroid.

The CDR3 goes from the cysteine to the phenylalanine over 16 residues. Kept here is only the CDR3 DNA, which spans 48 bases and is read in frame from base 1. For CDR1 and CDR2, the germline V gene (reference sequence) lists SEHNR and FQNEAQ. From V the trimming removes 2 bases and from J it removes 6 bases, while the gene matches leave 7 bases of the junction unaccounted for. About this clonotype: What antigen it recognizes has not been identified. No much larger clone is present one base from it, and per-base qualities are unavailable.

TCR beta CDR3 regions were amplified from RNA transcripts for repertoire sequencing. HTBI primers and the Qiagen OneStep RT-PCR kit were used in a first-round RT-PCR, which was followed by a second-round multiplex PCR, size selection and purification. Libraries were sequenced paired-end with 100 bp reads on an Illumina HiSeq2000. On the authors' methods: SOAPnuke was used to process the reads, throwing out any read that had adapters, had uncalled bases, had a mean Phred below 15, or lacked an exact constant-primer or identifier match. COPE v1.2.5 was used to merge the high-quality paired reads. Each unique nucleotide sequence was defined as a clonotype, and clonotypes were aligned to IMGT TRB V, D and J references with MiTCR v1.1. Analysis was restricted to V-J combinations with a frequency above 0.0001, which covered over 98% of repertoires. For each V-J combination, a TCR clonal expansion and chaos score was defined as the ratio of F50 clonal expansion to chaos observed in the TCRdist matrix. Welch's t-statistics and random forest were used to narrow the features down to over ten V-J combinations, which were then fed into a naive Bayes classifier. The Morisita-Horn index was used to measure how similar the thyroid and blood repertoires were. Starting from the raw public reads, TCRdb applied fastp trimming at Q25, assembled clones with MiXCR and retained in-frame beta chains. Rows matching on CDR3 protein sequence are summarized as one entry with the most common DNA and genes. TCRdb's processing, not the study's, gives the V and J calls here. The sample has 500,000 to 800,000 distinct CDR3 sequences on record, about two fifths of them singletons. The ten largest clonotypes hold around 3% of the sample.

Patients with ophthalmopathy had moderately to severely active disease, with a Clinical Activity Score of 3 or more, a NOSPECS grade of 4 or more, and a disease duration of less than 3 months. Anyone with other autoimmune diseases, uncontrolled infections, pregnancy or lactation was excluded from the study. Diagnosis was based on clinical symptoms, serum thyroxine, TRAb, thyroid ultrasound and orbital computed tomography. Using Ficoll-Paque density gradient centrifugation, PBMCs were isolated from about 9.4 ml of fresh peripheral blood. Trizol reagent was used to extract the total RNA, and its quality was then checked on an Agilent 2100 Bioanalyzer.

The TCR sequence derives from an adult man with Graves' ophthalmopathy. Recombination connected TRBV7-9 to TRBJ2-3; 11 junctional bases match TRBD2. The source material was peripheral blood. The CDR3 protein sequence reads: CASSLLAGGDIDTQYF. The DNA sequence is TGTGCCAGCAGCTTACTAGCGGGGGGTGATATCGATACGCAGTATTTT. Here the CDR3 is joined to the reference TRBV7-9 and TRBJ2-3 genes, and the full variable domain is: DTGVSQNPRHKITKRGQNVTFRCDPISEHNRLYWYRQTLGQGPEFLTYFQNEAQLEKSRLLSDRFSAERPKGSFSTLEIQRTEQGDSAMYLCASSLLAGGDIDTQYFGPGTRLTVL.